These 19 T cell receptor beta chains were sequenced from one sample in a study of blood T cell repertoires in COVID-19. TCRdb's table, derived via immunoSEQ multiplex PCR, lists solely in-frame clones and lacks some. The repertoire holds 130,000 or so clones, with around 77% as singletons. The specimen was peripheral blood. All receptors come from a human donor in a cohort sampled during active COVID-19.

The rearrangement links TRBV7-8 to TRBJ2-7; 7 bases fit TRBD1. The CDR3 length is 14 residues. Germline values: CDR1 SGHVS, CDR2 FQNEAQ. The V segment lost 5 bases and the J segment 6 bases; nucleotides outside the gene matches: 10. Here the CDR3 DNA reads TGTGCCAGCAGCCAGTGGACAGGCGTTGGCGAGCAGTACTTC. This sequence encodes CASSQWTGVGEQYF.

The chain couples TRBV30 to TRBJ1-4, with D perhaps matching TRBD1 (5 bases). This CDR3 has 18 amino acids. The V gene lost 5 bases and the J gene lost 6 bases, with 28 bases spanning the gap. Germline assignment: CDR1 GTSNPN and CDR2 SVGIG (reference sequence). In nucleotides, the CDR3 is TGTGCCTGGTCCCGGGGGGGGACTTTTCTCGGGCTTGATGAAAAACTGTTTTTT. This encodes CAWSRGGTFLGLDEKLFF. Filled out from reference TRBV30 and TRBJ1-4, the complete variable domain reads SQTIHQWPATLVQPVGSPLSLECTVEGTSNPNLYWYRQAAGRGLQLLFYSVGIGQISSEVPQNLSASRPQDRQFILSSKKLLLSDSGFYLCAWSRGGTFLGLDEKLFFGSGTQLSVL.

The chain uses TRBV6-6 and TRBJ1-1; possible D gene TRBD1, 5 bases. Trimming stripped 2 bases from V and 6 bases from J, with 13 bases between. The CDR3 runs to 14 residues. Germline assignment: CDR1 MNHNY and CDR2 SVGAGI (reference sequence). This CDR3 reads CASSYEGRGAEAFF. Here the CDR3 DNA reads TGTGCCAGCAGTTACGAGGGTCGGGGGGCTGAAGCTTTCTTT.

The chain uses TRBV7-9 and TRBJ1-3, with a possible D match to TRBD1 (6 bases). Germline CDR1 SEHNR, CDR2 FQNEAQ (reference sequence). Trimming pared 5 bases from V and 4 bases from J, leaving 9 bases between. This CDR3 has 13 residues. The CDR3: CASSTGTGNTIYF. The CDR3 nucleotides are TGTGCCAGCAGCACAGGGACAGGAAACACCATATATTTT.

The chain links TRBV4-2 to TRBJ2-7; TRBD2 matches at 8 bases. This CDR3 is built from 17 residues. V lost 0 bases to trimming and J lost 0 bases; unmatched junction nucleotides: 7. In germline, CDR1 is LGHNA, CDR2 YNFKEQ. CDR3 bases: TGTGCCAGCAGCCAAGATGAGGCGGGGGGAAGCTCCTACGAGCAGTACTTC. It encodes CASSQDEAGGSSYEQYF.

The chain combines TRBV9 with TRBJ1-1; D is undetermined. The V gene's germline CDR1 is SGDLS and CDR2 YYNGEE. CDR3 length: 13 amino acids. With 3 bases removed from V and 8 bases from J, the gap between germline ends came to 14 bases. In nucleotides, the CDR3 is TGTGCCAGCAGCGCGAGACAAGGAAGCGAAGCTTTCTTT. Translation gives CASSARQGSEAFF.

The genes are TRBV21-1 and TRBJ1-1; no check of the table's D call, TRBD1, against the DNA was made. TRBV21-1 is designated a pseudogene. CDR3 length equals 15 residues. The CDR3 sequence: CASSTPGTENTEAFF. In DNA, the CDR3 is TGTGCCAGCAGCACGCCCGGGACAGAGAACACTGAAGCTTTCTTT.

CDR3 nucleotides: TGTGCCAGCAGCGCGACCGGGACTAGCACAGATACGCAGTATTTT. Translation gives CASSATGTSTDTQYF. The V and J genes are TRBV9 and TRBJ2-3, with TRBD2 as a possible D gene (6 bases). Germline CDR1 SGDLS, CDR2 YYNGEE. The CDR3 loop spans 15 amino acids. The germline V and J ends were trimmed by 3 bases and 0 bases, with 11 bases remaining between them. Full variable domain (missing parts from reference TRBV9 and TRBJ2-3): DSGVTQTPKHLITATGQRVTLRCSPRSGDLSVYWYQQSLDQGLQFLIQYYNGEERAKGNILERFSAQQFPDLHSELNLSSLELGDSALYFCASSATGTSTDTQYFGPGTRLTVL.

The rearrangement joins TRBV15 to TRBJ1-1; D is undetermined. Germline V gene sequence: CDR1 LNHNV, CDR2 YYDKDF (reference sequence). Between the trimmed V and J ends, which lost 0 bases and 1 base, there was a span of 3 bases. CDR3 size: 13 residues. The CDR3 DNA reads as TGTGCCACCAGCAGAGACAGGAACACTGAAGCTTTCTTT. Amino acids: CATSRDRNTEAFF.

This clone was counted a few times. The J gene is TRBJ1-2, the V gene TRBV6-1; 10 bases line up with TRBD1. The CDR3 is 15 amino acids. V lost 1 base and J lost 4; bases outside the gene matches: 3. The germline gives CDR1 MNHNS, CDR2 SASEGT. The CDR3 reads CASSEVGTGVYGYTF. CDR3 in DNA: TGTGCCAGCAGTGAAGTTGGGACAGGGGTCTATGGCTACACCTTC.

This chain uses TRBV19 with TRBJ1-3; a weak D match, TRBD1 (6 bases). Germline V CDR1 and CDR2: LNHDA, SQIVND (reference sequence). This CDR3 region has 14 residues. The V end was cut by 6 bases, the J end by 2 bases, with 11 bases between. The CDR3 here is CASSLGGAGNTIYF. In DNA form, the CDR3 reads TGTGCCAGTAGCTTAGGGGGAGCTGGAAACACCATATATTTT.

This chain uses TRBV6-5 with TRBJ2-1, with 8 bases aligning to TRBD2. V was pared by 5 bases and J by 3 bases, with 6 bases of the junction left unmatched. This CDR3 has 15 amino acids. Germline assignment: CDR1 MNHEY and CDR2 SVGAGI. The CDR3 protein is CASSPRGGLYNEQFF. CDR3 sequence (DNA): TGTGCCAGCAGTCCTCGGGGGGGCCTCTACAATGAGCAGTTCTTC.

The genes are TRBV7-9 and TRBJ2-3, with D perhaps matching TRBD2 (5 bases). V lost 3 bases and J 2 bases, leaving 9 bases between the germline ends. Germline loops: CDR1 SEHNR, CDR2 FQNEAQ (reference sequence). This CDR3 is 14 amino acids long. CDR3 sequence: CASSFMGVTDTQYF. CDR3 in DNA: TGTGCCAGCAGCTTCATGGGAGTCACAGATACGCAGTATTTT.

The CDR3 loop is CASSYSRQGFYGYTF. The CDR3 region has the DNA TGTGCCAGCAGTTACTCGCGACAGGGTTTCTATGGCTACACCTTC. The chain has TRBV6-5 and TRBJ1-2; 7 bases agree with TRBD1. CDR3 length: 15 residues. Germline CDR1 and CDR2: MNHEY and SVGAGI. V trimming: 0 bases; J trimming: 4 bases; junction bases outside the gene matches: 5.

This clone occurred once. The chain carries TRBV3-1 (or the pseudogene TRBV3-2) and TRBJ1-2; the match to TRBD1 covers 9 bases. Per the germline V gene, CDR1 is LGHDT and CDR2 is YNNKEL (reference sequence). The CDR3 is made up of 14 amino acids. With V trimmed by 3 bases and J by 3 bases, 2 bases remained unmatched. The CDR3 reads CASSQGDRDYGYTF. The CDR3 DNA reads TGTGCCAGCAGCCAGGGGGACAGGGACTATGGCTACACCTTC.

Only a few counts were recorded for this clone. This chain connects TRBV6-5 to TRBJ1-2; D gene uncertain. This CDR3 has 14 amino acids. Trimming stripped 6 bases from V and 4 bases from J, with 15 bases between. Germline-derived CDR1 and CDR2 are MNHEY and SVGAGI. The CDR3 DNA is TGTGCCAGCAGGGGCACAGCTTCCGCCTATGGCTACACCTTC. Amino acids: CASRGTASAYGYTF.

The chain uses TRBV5-6 and TRBJ2-2; D is possibly TRBD2 (5 bases). Germline CDR1 is SGHDT and CDR2 is YYEEEE. This CDR3 region has 15 residues. V was shortened by 1 base and J by 6 bases, with 13 bases between the two germline ends. CDR3 residues: CASSLHSGYPGELFF. Here the CDR3 DNA reads TGTGCCAGCAGCTTGCATTCGGGATACCCCGGGGAGCTGTTTTTT.

The V gene is TRBV5-4, the J gene TRBJ2-3; 9 nucleotides agree with TRBD1. Germline values: CDR1 SGHNT, CDR2 YYREEE (reference sequence). There are 16 residues in the CDR3. Unmatched junction bases numbered 13, after V lost 4 bases and J lost 7 bases. Here the CDR3 reads CASSRTQGATMYTQYF. The CDR3 nucleotides read TGTGCCAGCAGCCGTACACAGGGGGCCACGATGTATACGCAGTATTTT.

The DNA for the CDR3 is TGTGCCAGTAGCACCTTAGACATCGGCTACACCTTC. Protein sequence: CASSTLDIGYTF. The chain uses TRBV19 and TRBJ1-2, with D hard to call. Germline CDR1 LNHDA, CDR2 SQIVND (reference sequence). Trimming took off 6 bases at V and 8 bases at J, with 13 bases between the two ends. This CDR3 spans 12 amino acids.